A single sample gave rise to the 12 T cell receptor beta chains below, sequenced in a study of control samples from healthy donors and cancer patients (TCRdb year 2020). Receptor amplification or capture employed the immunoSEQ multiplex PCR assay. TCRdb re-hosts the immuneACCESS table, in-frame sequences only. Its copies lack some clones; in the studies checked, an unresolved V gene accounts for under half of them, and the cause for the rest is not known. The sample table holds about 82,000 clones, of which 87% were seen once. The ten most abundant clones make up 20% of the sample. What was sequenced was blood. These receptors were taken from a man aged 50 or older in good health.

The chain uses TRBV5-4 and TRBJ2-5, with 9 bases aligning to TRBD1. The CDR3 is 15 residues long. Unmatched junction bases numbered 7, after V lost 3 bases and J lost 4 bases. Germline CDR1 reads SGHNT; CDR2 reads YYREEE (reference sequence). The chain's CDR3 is CASSWDRASSETQYF. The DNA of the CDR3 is TGTGCCAGCAGCTGGGACAGGGCCTCCTCAGAGACCCAGTACTTC.

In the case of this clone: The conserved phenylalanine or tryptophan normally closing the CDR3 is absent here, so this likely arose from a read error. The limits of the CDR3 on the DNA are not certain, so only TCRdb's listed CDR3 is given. The CDR3 loop is CASSGRDRIPRR. The rearrangement links TRBV21-1 to TRBJ1-4; TRBD1 was called by the table and not checked on the DNA. TRBV21-1 is given as a pseudogene. The CDR3 has 12 amino acids, counting both end residues.

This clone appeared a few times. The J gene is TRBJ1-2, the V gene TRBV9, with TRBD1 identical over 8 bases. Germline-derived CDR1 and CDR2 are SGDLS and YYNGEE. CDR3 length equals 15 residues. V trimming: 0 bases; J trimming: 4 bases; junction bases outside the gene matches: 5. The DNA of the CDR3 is TGTGCCAGCAGCGTAGGCGGACAGGGAGGCTATGGCTACACCTTC. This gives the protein CASSVGGQGGYGYTF.

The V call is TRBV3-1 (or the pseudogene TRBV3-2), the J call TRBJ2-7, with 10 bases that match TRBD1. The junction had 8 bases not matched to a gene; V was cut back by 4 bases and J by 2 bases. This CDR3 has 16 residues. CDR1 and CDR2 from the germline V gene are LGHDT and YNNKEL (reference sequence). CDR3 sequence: CASSPLGQGGTYEQYF. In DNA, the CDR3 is TGTGCCAGCAGCCCCTTAGGACAGGGGGGGACCTACGAGCAGTACTTC.

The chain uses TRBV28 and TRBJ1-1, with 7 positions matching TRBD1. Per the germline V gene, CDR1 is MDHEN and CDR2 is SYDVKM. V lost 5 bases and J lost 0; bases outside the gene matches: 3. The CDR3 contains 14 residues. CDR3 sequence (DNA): TGTGCCAGCAGTCTGACAGGGATGAACACTGAAGCTTTCTTT. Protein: CASSLTGMNTEAFF.

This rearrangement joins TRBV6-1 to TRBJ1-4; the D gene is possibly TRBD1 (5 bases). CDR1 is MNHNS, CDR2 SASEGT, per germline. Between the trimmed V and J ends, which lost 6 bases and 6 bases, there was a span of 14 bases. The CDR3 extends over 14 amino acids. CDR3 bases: TGTGCCAGCAGCCTGGGGGGGTTGGATGAAAAACTGTTTTTT. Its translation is CASSLGGLDEKLFF.

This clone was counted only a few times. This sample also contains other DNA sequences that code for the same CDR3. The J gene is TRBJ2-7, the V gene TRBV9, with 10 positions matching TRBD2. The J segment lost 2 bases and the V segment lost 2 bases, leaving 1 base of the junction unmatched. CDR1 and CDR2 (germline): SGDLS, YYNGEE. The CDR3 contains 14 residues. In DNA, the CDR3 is TGTGCCAGCAGCGTCGGACTAGCGGCCTACGAGCAGTACTTC. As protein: CASSVGLAAYEQYF.

The CDR3 here is CASSQGGSEKLFF. The CDR3, as DNA: TGTGCCAGCAGCCAAGGAGGGTCAGAAAAACTGTTTTTT. V usage is TRBV14 and J usage is TRBJ1-4, with D unclear. V was cut by 1 base and J by 8 bases, with 8 bases left in between. The CDR3 sequence is 13 residues long. Germline CDR1 is SGHDN and CDR2 is FVKESK.

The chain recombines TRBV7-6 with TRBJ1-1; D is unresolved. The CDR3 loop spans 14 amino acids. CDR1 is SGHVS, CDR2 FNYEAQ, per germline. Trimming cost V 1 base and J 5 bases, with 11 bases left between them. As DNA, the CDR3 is TGTGCCAGCAGCTTAGGGGATTTGGGGACTGAAGCTTTCTTT. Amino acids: CASSLGDLGTEAFF.

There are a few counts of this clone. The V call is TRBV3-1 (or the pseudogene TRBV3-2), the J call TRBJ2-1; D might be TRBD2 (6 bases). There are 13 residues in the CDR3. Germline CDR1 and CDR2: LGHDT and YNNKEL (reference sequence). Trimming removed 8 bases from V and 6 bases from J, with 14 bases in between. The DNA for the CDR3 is TGTGCCAGCCGAGGCGGGGCCCTCAATGAGCAGTTCTTC. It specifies CASRGGALNEQFF.

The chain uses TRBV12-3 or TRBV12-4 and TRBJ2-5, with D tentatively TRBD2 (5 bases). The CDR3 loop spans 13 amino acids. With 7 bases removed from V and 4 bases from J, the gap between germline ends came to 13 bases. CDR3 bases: TGTGCCAGCACCCCGGGGAGCGCAGAGACCCAGTACTTC. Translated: CASTPGSAETQYF.

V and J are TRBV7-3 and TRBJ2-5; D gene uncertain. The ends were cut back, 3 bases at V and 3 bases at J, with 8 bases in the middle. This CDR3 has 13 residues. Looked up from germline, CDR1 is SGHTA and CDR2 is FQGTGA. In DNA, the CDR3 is TGTGCCAGCAGCTTCGGAACGGAAGAGACCCAGTACTTC. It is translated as CASSFGTEETQYF.